Shown below are 31 T cell receptor beta chains from a single sample sequenced in a study of blood T cell repertoires in COVID-19. Sequencing used immunoSEQ multiplex PCR; TCRdb keeps in-frame clones, though not all of them. The sample holds approximately 280,000 clones, around 86% seen once. Sequencing was done on a sample of peripheral blood. The receptors derive from a man aged 50-60 years with acute or convalescent COVID-19.

V usage is TRBV3-1 (or the pseudogene TRBV3-2) and J usage is TRBJ1-4; D is unresolved. The CDR3 length is 12 residues. The V gene's germline CDR1 is LGHDT and CDR2 YNNKEL (reference sequence). The V and J ends lost 5 bases and 8 bases respectively, with 9 bases between them. CDR3 sequence (DNA): TGTGCCAGCAGCGTCGGTCGGGAAAAACTGTTTTTT. Protein product: CASSVGREKLFF.

The CDR3, as DNA: TGTGCCAGTACAGGGTTGGGTGAGCAGTTCTTC. Residues: CASTGLGEQFF. This chain joins TRBV19 and TRBJ2-1; D may be TRBD1 (5 bases). The CDR3 length is 11 residues. V gave up 7 bases and J gave up 9 bases, with 10 bases separating them. From germline, CDR1 is LNHDA and CDR2 SQIVND (reference sequence).

The V call is TRBV7-9, the J call TRBJ2-6; possible D gene TRBD2, 5 bases. Germline V gives CDR1 SEHNR, CDR2 FQNEAQ (reference sequence). The CDR3 contains 17 residues. V lost 5 bases, J lost 0 bases, and 14 bases lay in between. CDR3: CASSPVRGSSGANVLTF. In DNA, the CDR3 is TGTGCCAGCAGCCCGGTTAGAGGGAGCTCTGGGGCCAACGTCCTGACTTTC.

V usage is TRBV2 and J usage is TRBJ2-3; 9 bases map to TRBD2. This CDR3 contains 15 residues. Germline values: CDR1 SNHLY, CDR2 FYNNEI. The ends lost 4 bases at V and 5 bases at J; junction bases unmatched: 7. The CDR3 DNA reads TGTGCCAGCAGTGGGGCGGGGGGGCCAGAAGATACGCAGTATTTT. Translation gives CASSGAGGPEDTQYF. The full variable domain, its missing parts supplied by reference TRBV2 and TRBJ2-3, is EPEVTQTPSHQVTQMGQEVILRCVPISNHLYFYWYRQILGQKVEFLVSFYNNEISEKSEIFDDQFSVERPDGSNFTLKIRSTKLEDSAMYFCASSGAGGPEDTQYFGPGTRLTVL.

V is TRBV29-1 and J is TRBJ2-7; D perhaps matches TRBD1 (7 bases). The germline V and J ends were trimmed by 3 bases and 2 bases, with 11 bases remaining between them. The CDR3 covers 13 residues. CDR1 is SQVTM, CDR2 ANQGSEA, per germline. Written as DNA, the CDR3 is TGCAGCGTTGAGGCAGGGGGGACCTACGAGCAGTACTTC. Translation: CSVEAGGTYEQYF.

This clone was seen once. V usage is TRBV9 and J usage is TRBJ1-1, with D hard to call. Germline V CDR1 and CDR2: SGDLS, YYNGEE. The V end lost 0 bases, the J end lost 3 bases, and 12 bases lay between the germline ends. The CDR3 sequence is 15 residues long. The DNA for the CDR3 is TGTGCCAGCAGCGTAGACACCGGGGAGTACACTGAAGCTTTCTTT. Protein product: CASSVDTGEYTEAFF.

The chain recombines TRBV5-1 with TRBJ1-6; D might be TRBD1 (5 bases). V was clipped by 1 base and J by 7 bases, with 15 bases between them. The CDR3 covers 16 residues. The germline V gene encodes CDR1 SGHRS and CDR2 YFSETQ. CDR3 nucleotide sequence: TGCGCCAGCAGCTTGTACGGGACTGCAACCAATTCACCCCTCCACTTT. Amino acid sequence: CASSLYGTATNSPLHF.

In its sample, this clone was seen once. The chain recombines TRBV6-6 with TRBJ1-5; TRBD1 is a possible D gene (5 bases). The CDR3 has 16 amino acids. Deletions cut 6 bases from V and 7 bases from J, with 22 bases between. Germline CDR1 and CDR2: MNHNY and SVGAGI (reference sequence). The CDR3 spells CASSRSPTPQGQPQHF. The CDR3 DNA reads as TGTGCCAGCAGCCGATCCCCAACACCCCAGGGACAGCCCCAGCATTTT.

The chain's CDR3 is CASRPARNTEAFF. The CDR3 DNA reads as TGTGCCAGCAGACCCGCCAGGAACACTGAAGCTTTCTTT. The chain has TRBV2 and TRBJ1-1; D call uncertain. CDR1 and CDR2 from the germline V gene are SNHLY and FYNNEI. V shed 6 bases and J shed 1 base, with 9 bases lying between them. The CDR3 contains 13 residues.

The rearrangement joins TRBV19 to TRBJ1-1; D is unclear. The CDR3 runs 14 residues. V gave up 3 bases and J gave up 1 base, with 9 bases separating them. Looked up from germline, CDR1 is LNHDA and CDR2 is SQIVND (reference sequence). The CDR3 here is CASSIKVQNTEAFF. CDR3 nucleotides: TGTGCCAGTAGTATTAAAGTACAGAACACTGAAGCTTTCTTT.

The rearrangement links TRBV9 to TRBJ1-6; TRBD1 is a possible D gene (5 bases). Germline CDR1 reads SGDLS; CDR2 reads YYNGEE. Trimming removed 0 bases from V and 2 bases from J, with 12 bases in between. This CDR3 spans 17 amino acids. This CDR3 reads CASSVEGRGTYNSPLHF. DNA for the CDR3: TGTGCCAGCAGCGTAGAGGGGCGGGGCACCTATAATTCACCCCTCCACTTT. Using reference TRBV9 and TRBJ1-6 for the parts outside the CDR3, the full variable domain is DSGVTQTPKHLITATGQRVTLRCSPRSGDLSVYWYQQSLDQGLQFLIQYYNGEERAKGNILERFSAQQFPDLHSELNLSSLELGDSALYFCASSVEGRGTYNSPLHFGNGTRLTVT.

The gene calls are TRBV5-1 and TRBJ2-7, with D hard to call. Per germline, CDR1 SGHRS and CDR2 YFSETQ. There are 14 residues in the CDR3. Trimming cost V 0 bases and J 2 bases, with 9 bases left between them. As DNA, the CDR3 is TGCGCCAGCAGCTTGGATAGAGTCGCCTACGAGCAGTACTTC. Translating gives CASSLDRVAYEQYF.

This sequence joins TRBV7-8 and TRBJ1-5; the match to TRBD1 covers 8 bases. Germline values: CDR1 SGHVS, CDR2 FQNEAQ. The CDR3 is 19 residues long. V shed 5 bases, J shed 1 base, and the junction held 16 bases outside the gene matches. The CDR3 sequence is CASSLYPGQGGASNQPQHF. Written as DNA, the CDR3 is TGTGCCAGCAGCCTGTATCCCGGACAGGGAGGAGCCAGCAATCAGCCCCAGCATTTT.

V usage is TRBV10-1 and J usage is TRBJ2-1, with 7 bases identical to TRBD1. The CDR3 spans 16 residues. The germline gives CDR1 WNHNN, CDR2 SYGVQD (reference sequence). The J segment lost 6 bases and the V segment lost 0 bases, leaving 8 bases of the junction unmatched. CDR3 DNA sequence: TGCGCCAGCAGTGAGTCCAGGGGGAAGGGGGTCAATGAGCAGTTCTTC. This codes for CASSESRGKGVNEQFF.

This clone was seen only once. V usage is TRBV3-1 (or the pseudogene TRBV3-2) and J usage is TRBJ1-1; a possible D gene is TRBD1 (5 bases). The germline V and J ends were trimmed by 2 bases and 0 bases, with 13 bases remaining between them. The CDR3 length is 16 residues. The germline V gene encodes CDR1 LGHDT and CDR2 YNNKEL (reference sequence). The CDR3 loop reads CASSQNSGHLNTEAFF. For the CDR3, the DNA is TGTGCCAGCAGCCAAAATTCTGGACATTTGAACACTGAAGCTTTCTTT.

This CDR3 is CASSEYRIGAGTRNTGELFF. The CDR3 coding sequence is TGTGCCAGCAGTGAATATCGAATTGGGGCAGGGACTCGTAACACCGGGGAGCTGTTTTTT. V gene TRBV2 combines with J gene TRBJ2-2; D might be TRBD2 (6 bases). Trimming removed 2 bases from V and 2 bases from J, with 24 bases in between. The CDR3 runs to 20 residues. Germline CDR1 SNHLY, CDR2 FYNNEI.

V gene TRBV6-5 combines with J gene TRBJ1-5, with a possible D match to TRBD1 (5 bases). Trimming took 2 bases from V and 5 from J, leaving 7 bases between them. Germline loops: CDR1 MNHEY, CDR2 SVGAGI. This CDR3 is built from 13 residues. The CDR3 loop reads CASSYGRDQPQHF. CDR3 in DNA: TGTGCCAGCAGTTACGGCAGGGATCAGCCCCAGCATTTT.

The V gene is TRBV9, the J gene TRBJ1-5; TRBD1 aligns across 9 bases. Germline CDR1 is SGDLS and CDR2 is YYNGEE. V trimming: 4 bases; J trimming: 4 bases; junction bases outside the gene matches: 6. The CDR3 contains 15 residues. The CDR3 protein is CASSPRTGANQPQHF. The CDR3 DNA is TGTGCCAGCAGCCCCCGGACAGGGGCTAATCAGCCCCAGCATTTT. The entire variable domain, with the rest obtained from reference TRBV9 and TRBJ1-5, is as follows: DSGVTQTPKHLITATGQRVTLRCSPRSGDLSVYWYQQSLDQGLQFLIQYYNGEERAKGNILERFSAQQFPDLHSELNLSSLELGDSALYFCASSPRTGANQPQHFGDGTRLSIL.

The chain couples TRBV4-1 to TRBJ1-6; D is possibly TRBD1 (5 bases). The CDR3 covers 16 residues. Trimming left V 0 bases short and J 7 bases short, with 13 bases between. The germline gives CDR1 MGHRA, CDR2 YSYEKL. The CDR3 here is CASSQDGAGLNSPLHF. In DNA, the CDR3 is TGCGCCAGCAGCCAAGATGGGGCAGGGCTGAATTCACCCCTCCACTTT.

The J gene is TRBJ1-1, the V gene TRBV5-1; D might be TRBD1 (6 bases). V was shortened by 5 bases and J by 1 base, with 15 bases between the two germline ends. Germline-derived CDR1 and CDR2 are SGHRS and YFSETQ. The CDR3 extends over 15 amino acids. CDR3 sequence reads: CASRALPQGNTEAFF. CDR3 DNA: TGCGCCAGCAGAGCGTTACCACAGGGGAACACTGAAGCTTTCTTT.

The chain couples TRBV12-5 to TRBJ1-4, with 8 bases lining up with TRBD1. The CDR3 totals 15 residues. In germline, CDR1 is LGHNT, CDR2 FRNRAP. V shed 6 bases and J 4 bases; nucleotides not matched to a gene: 7. The CDR3 DNA sequence: TGTGCTAGTGGCCCCCGGACAGGGTATAATGAAAAACTGTTTTTT. Protein product: CASGPRTGYNEKLFF. Using reference TRBV12-5 and TRBJ1-4 for the parts outside the CDR3, the full variable domain is DARVTQTPRHKVTEMGQEVTMRCQPILGHNTVFWYRQTMMQGLELLAYFRNRAPLDDSGMPKDRFSAEMPDATLATLKIQPSEPRDSAVYFCASGPRTGYNEKLFFGSGTQLSVL.

The chain links TRBV19 to TRBJ2-1, with TRBD2 matching over 10 bases. This CDR3 has 16 residues. Per the germline V gene, CDR1 is LNHDA and CDR2 is SQIVND (reference sequence). With 2 bases clipped from V and 8 bases from J, the junction kept 9 bases outside the gene matches. The CDR3 coding sequence is TGTGCCAGTAGTATATCCCTAGCGGGAGTGGGCGATGAGCAGTTCTTC. The encoded protein is CASSISLAGVGDEQFF. The complete variable domain, with remaining parts taken from reference TRBV19 and TRBJ2-1, reads DGGITQSPKYLFRKEGQNVTLSCEQNLNHDAMYWYRQDPGQGLRLIYYSQIVNDFQKGDIAEGYSVSREKKESFPLTVTSAQKNPTAFYLCASSISLAGVGDEQFFGPGTRLTVL.

Written as DNA, the CDR3 is TGTGCCAGTAGTATGTACAGGCGAGAACCTAAAGCTTTCTTT. As protein: CASSMYRREPKAFF. The chain joins TRBV19 to TRBJ1-1; tentative D call: TRBD1 (5 bases). V was pared by 3 bases and J by 9 bases, with 17 bases between. This CDR3 is built from 14 residues. Germline V gives CDR1 LNHDA, CDR2 SQIVND (reference sequence).

This chain links TRBV5-4 with TRBJ2-7; 10 nucleotides line up with TRBD1. V dropped 4 bases and J dropped 4; count of bases not matched to a gene: 8. Germline CDR1 and CDR2: SGHNT and YYREEE (reference sequence). This CDR3 contains 15 residues. CDR3 sequence reads: CASSMPGTGVYEQYF. CDR3 nucleotide sequence: TGTGCCAGCAGCATGCCCGGGACAGGGGTTTACGAGCAGTACTTC.

This sequence joins TRBV5-6 and TRBJ1-2; D may be TRBD1 (6 bases). V lost 4 bases and J lost 4, with 14 bases in between. This CDR3 has 14 amino acids. Germline loops: CDR1 SGHDT, CDR2 YYEEEE. CDR3 residues: CASSRWEGGYGYTF. In nucleotides, the CDR3 is TGTGCCAGCAGCAGATGGGAGGGGGGCTATGGCTACACCTTC. The full variable domain, in which reference TRBV5-6 and TRBJ1-2 provide the parts outside the CDR3, is DAGVTQSPTHLIKTRGQQVTLRCSPKSGHDTVSWYQQALGQGPQFIFQYYEEEERQRGNFPDRFSGHQFPNYSSELNVNALLLGDSALYLCASSRWEGGYGYTFGSGTRLTVV.

V and J are TRBV5-1 and TRBJ2-5; 9 bases are a match to TRBD2. This CDR3 region has 15 residues. Germline trimming cut 4 bases from V and 5 bases from J; bases unmatched to any gene: 9. In germline, CDR1 is SGHRS, CDR2 YFSETQ. CDR3 protein: CASSTLAGKLETQYF. The CDR3 bases are TGCGCCAGCAGCACTCTAGCGGGGAAGCTGGAGACCCAGTACTTC.

This chain joins TRBV5-5 and TRBJ1-1, with 7 bases aligning to TRBD1. J was trimmed by 0 bases and V by 3 bases; bases with no gene match: 2. The germline V gene encodes CDR1 SGHKS and CDR2 YYEKEE (reference sequence). The CDR3 runs 14 residues. CDR3 residues: CASSWTGMNTEAFF. CDR3 nucleotides: TGTGCCAGCAGCTGGACAGGAATGAACACTGAAGCTTTCTTT.

The chain couples TRBV13 to TRBJ2-7; TRBD1 matches 11 bases. Germline values: CDR1 PRHDT, CDR2 FYEKMQ (reference sequence). Germline trimming cut 5 bases from V and 4 bases from J; bases unmatched to any gene: 4. CDR3 size: 14 residues. The CDR3: CASSPRDRGYEQYF. CDR3 DNA: TGTGCCAGCAGCCCCCGGGACAGGGGGTACGAGCAGTACTTC.

The chain recombines TRBV6-6 with TRBJ1-1; possible D gene TRBD1, 5 bases. V lost 4 bases, J lost 6 bases, and 15 bases lay in between. Germline assignment: CDR1 MNHNY and CDR2 SVGAGI (reference sequence). The CDR3 spans 14 residues. The CDR3 DNA is TGTGCCAGCAGTTCTCCAGGGCAGATGGCTGAAGCTTTCTTT. This sequence encodes CASSSPGQMAEAFF.

This clone has a single count. The chain recombines TRBV4-1 with TRBJ1-2, with D maybe TRBD1 (6 bases). CDR3 length equals 14 residues. The germline V gene has CDR1 MGHRA and CDR2 YSYEKL. V was clipped by 4 bases and J by 5 bases, with 14 bases between them. This CDR3 reads CASSPLQGIYGYTF. CDR3 in DNA: TGCGCCAGCAGCCCCCTACAGGGAATTTATGGCTACACCTTC.

The chain links TRBV5-1 to TRBJ2-3, with 10 bases aligning to TRBD2. The CDR3 consists of 17 residues. Losses at the gene ends were 1 base for V and 2 bases for J; bases not matched to a gene: 7. CDR1 and CDR2 from the germline V gene are SGHRS and YFSETQ. The CDR3 is CASSLSPSGGATDTQYF. CDR3 sequence (DNA): TGCGCCAGCAGCTTGTCACCTAGCGGGGGCGCCACAGATACGCAGTATTTT.